This TCR beta chain was recorded in a study of graft-versus-host responses after intestinal transplantation. Sequencing used immunoSEQ multiplex PCR; TCRdb keeps in-frame clones, though not all of them. The table has about 78,000 clones, around 89% seen once. Germline V CDR1 and CDR2: PRHDT, FYEKMQ (reference sequence). The V end lost 6 bases, the J end lost 2 bases, and 10 bases lay between the germline ends. The CDR3 spans 14 residues. This clone was seen once. Antigen unknown. The sequence derives from a human donor who was the organ donor for an intestinal transplant. This rearrangement joins TRBV13 to TRBJ2-2, with a tentative D call TRBD1 (6 bases). Here the sequenced sample was unstimulated CD8+ T cells sorted from spleen or lymph node cells, taken before transplant. This CDR3 reads CASRAGANTGELFF. For the CDR3, the DNA is TGTGCCAGCAGGGCAGGGGCAAACACCGGGGAGCTGTTTTTT.